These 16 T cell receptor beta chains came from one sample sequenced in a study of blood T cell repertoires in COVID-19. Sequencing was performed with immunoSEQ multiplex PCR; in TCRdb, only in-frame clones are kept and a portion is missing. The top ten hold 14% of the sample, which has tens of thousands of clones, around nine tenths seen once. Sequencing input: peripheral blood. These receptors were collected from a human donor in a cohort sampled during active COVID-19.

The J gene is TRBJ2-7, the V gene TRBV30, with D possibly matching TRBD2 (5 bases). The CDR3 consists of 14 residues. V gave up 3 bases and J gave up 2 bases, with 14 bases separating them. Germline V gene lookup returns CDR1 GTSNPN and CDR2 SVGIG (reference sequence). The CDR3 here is CAWRGRPGTYEQYF. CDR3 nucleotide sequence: TGTGCCTGGAGGGGTAGACCGGGAACCTACGAGCAGTACTTC.

CDR3 sequence (DNA): TGTGCCAGCAGCCCGCGCGCAGCGATGTTCTCTGGGGCCAACGTCCTGACTTTC. Protein sequence: CASSPRAAMFSGANVLTF. The chain combines TRBV3-1 (or the pseudogene TRBV3-2) with TRBJ2-6; no definite D call. V was trimmed by 4 bases and J by 0 bases, leaving 16 bases between them. Germline V gene sequence: CDR1 LGHDT, CDR2 YNNKEL (reference sequence). This CDR3 is 18 amino acids long.

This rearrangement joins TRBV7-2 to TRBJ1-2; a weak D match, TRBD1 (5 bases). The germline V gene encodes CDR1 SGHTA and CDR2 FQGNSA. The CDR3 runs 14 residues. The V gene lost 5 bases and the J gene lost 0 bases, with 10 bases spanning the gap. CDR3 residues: CASSTLTANYGYTF. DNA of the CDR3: TGTGCCAGCAGCACCCTGACAGCTAACTATGGCTACACCTTC.

The CDR3 DNA follows: TGTGCCAGCAGACCAAAGACGGAAAGAGGTGAAAAACTGTTTTTT. The encoded protein is CASRPKTERGEKLFF. The chain recombines TRBV25-1 with TRBJ1-4; D remains ambiguous. There are 15 residues in the CDR3. Germline V gene sequence: CDR1 MGHDK, CDR2 SYGVNS. The ends were cut back, 6 bases at V and 7 bases at J, with 18 bases in the middle.

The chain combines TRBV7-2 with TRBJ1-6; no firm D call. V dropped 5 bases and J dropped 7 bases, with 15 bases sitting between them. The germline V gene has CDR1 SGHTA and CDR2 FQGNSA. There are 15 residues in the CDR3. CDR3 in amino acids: CASSLGSTPNSPLHF. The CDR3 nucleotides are TGTGCCAGCAGCCTCGGGAGTACCCCCAATTCACCCCTCCACTTT.

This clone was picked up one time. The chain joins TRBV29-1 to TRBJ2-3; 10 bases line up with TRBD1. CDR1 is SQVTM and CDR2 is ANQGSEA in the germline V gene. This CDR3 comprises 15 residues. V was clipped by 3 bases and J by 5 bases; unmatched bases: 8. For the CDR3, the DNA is TGCAGCGTTGATCTGGGACAGGGGATAGGAGATACGCAGTATTTT. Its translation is CSVDLGQGIGDTQYF.

CDR3 nucleotide sequence: TGTGCCTCCGGGGACAGGGGTTGGGGCTACACCTTC. This codes for CASGDRGWGYTF. The chain joins TRBV28 to TRBJ1-2; TRBD1 agrees at 10 bases. Unmatched junction bases numbered 8, after V lost 11 bases and J lost 8 bases. CDR3 length equals 12 residues. Per germline, CDR1 MDHEN and CDR2 SYDVKM.

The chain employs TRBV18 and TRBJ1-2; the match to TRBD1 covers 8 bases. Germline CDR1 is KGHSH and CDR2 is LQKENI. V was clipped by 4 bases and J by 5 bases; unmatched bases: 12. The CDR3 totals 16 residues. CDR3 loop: CASSRSTGQEAYGYTF. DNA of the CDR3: TGTGCCAGCTCACGTAGTACGGGACAGGAAGCTTATGGCTACACCTTC.

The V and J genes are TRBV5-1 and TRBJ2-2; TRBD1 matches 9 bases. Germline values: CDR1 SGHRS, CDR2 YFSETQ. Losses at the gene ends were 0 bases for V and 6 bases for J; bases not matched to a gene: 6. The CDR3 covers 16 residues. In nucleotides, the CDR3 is TGCGCCAGCAGCTTGGAAGGACAGGGGAGCGCCGGGGAGCTGTTTTTT. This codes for CASSLEGQGSAGELFF.

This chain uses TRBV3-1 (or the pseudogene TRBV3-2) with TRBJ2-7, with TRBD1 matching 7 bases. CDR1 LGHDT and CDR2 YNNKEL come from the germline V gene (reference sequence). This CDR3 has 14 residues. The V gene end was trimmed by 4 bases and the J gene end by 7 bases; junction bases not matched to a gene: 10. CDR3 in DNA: TGTGCCAGCAGCCCCCAAAGACAGGGTATGGAGCAGTACTTC. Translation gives CASSPQRQGMEQYF.

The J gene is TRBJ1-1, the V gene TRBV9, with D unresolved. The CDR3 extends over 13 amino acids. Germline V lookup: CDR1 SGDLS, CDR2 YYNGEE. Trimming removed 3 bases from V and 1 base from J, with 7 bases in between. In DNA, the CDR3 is TGTGCCAGCAGCGAGGAGGGGAACACTGAAGCTTTCTTT. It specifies CASSEEGNTEAFF.

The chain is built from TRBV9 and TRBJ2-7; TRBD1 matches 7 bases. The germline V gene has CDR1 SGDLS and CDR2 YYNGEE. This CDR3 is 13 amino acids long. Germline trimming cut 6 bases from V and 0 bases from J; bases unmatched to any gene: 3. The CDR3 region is CASNRDSSYEQYF. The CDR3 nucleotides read TGTGCCAGCAACCGGGACAGCTCCTACGAGCAGTACTTC. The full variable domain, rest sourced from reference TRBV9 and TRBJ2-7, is DSGVTQTPKHLITATGQRVTLRCSPRSGDLSVYWYQQSLDQGLQFLIQYYNGEERAKGNILERFSAQQFPDLHSELNLSSLELGDSALYFCASNRDSSYEQYFGPGTRLTVT.

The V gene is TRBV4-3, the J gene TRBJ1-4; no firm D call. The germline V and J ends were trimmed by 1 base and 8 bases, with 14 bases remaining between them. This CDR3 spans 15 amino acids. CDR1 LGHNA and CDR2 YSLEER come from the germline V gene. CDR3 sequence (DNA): TGCGCCAGCAGCCAAGGGGCCACGAGTTTAGAAAAACTGTTTTTT. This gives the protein CASSQGATSLEKLFF.

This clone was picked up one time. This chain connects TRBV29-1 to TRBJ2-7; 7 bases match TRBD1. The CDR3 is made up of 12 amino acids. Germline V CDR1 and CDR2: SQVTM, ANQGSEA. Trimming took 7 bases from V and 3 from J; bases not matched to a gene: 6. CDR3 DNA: TGCAGCGCAAGGGACAGCAGCTACGAGCAGTACTTC. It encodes CSARDSSYEQYF.

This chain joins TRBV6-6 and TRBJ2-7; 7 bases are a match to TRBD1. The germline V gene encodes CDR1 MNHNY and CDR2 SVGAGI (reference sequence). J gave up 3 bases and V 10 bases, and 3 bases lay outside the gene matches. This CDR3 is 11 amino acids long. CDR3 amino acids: CATAGGYEQYF. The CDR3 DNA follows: TGTGCCACCGCAGGGGGCTACGAGCAGTACTTC.

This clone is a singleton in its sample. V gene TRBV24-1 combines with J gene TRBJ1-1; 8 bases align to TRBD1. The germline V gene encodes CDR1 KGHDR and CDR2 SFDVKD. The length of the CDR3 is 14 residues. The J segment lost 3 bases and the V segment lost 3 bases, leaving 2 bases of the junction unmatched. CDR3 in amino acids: CATSDRTGHTEAFF. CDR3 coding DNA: TGTGCCACCAGTGATCGGACAGGGCACACTGAAGCTTTCTTT.